This TCR beta chain was profiled in a study of T cell repertoires in ileal Crohn's disease. Study-level findings and limits: Compared with non-smokers, active smokers at surgery showed more clonal expansions. Sorted CD8 T cells held more high-frequency clones than CD4.

On this clone: The antigen remains undetermined.

This CDR3 spans 16 amino acids. Germline V CDR1 and CDR2: SGDLS, YYNGEE. Trimming cost V 0 bases and J 5 bases; bases outside gene matches: 6. Produced via immunoSEQ multiplex PCR; TCRdb's table is partial and in-frame only. The sample lists 1,500 to 2,000 clones; 86% were seen once. Time point specified: inflamed ileum from the surgical specimen. The source is an adult with Crohn's disease. Material for sequencing was ileal tissue. The chain is built from TRBV9 and TRBJ2-2, with 8 bases lining up with TRBD1. The CDR3 sequence: CASSVVPTGVTGELFF. The CDR3 coding sequence is TGTGCCAGCAGCGTAGTGCCGACAGGGGTGACCGGGGAGCTGTTTTTT. Drawing the rest from reference TRBV9 and TRBJ2-2, the complete variable domain is DSGVTQTPKHLITATGQRVTLRCSPRSGDLSVYWYQQSLDQGLQFLIQYYNGEERAKGNILERFSAQQFPDLHSELNLSSLELGDSALYFCASSVVPTGVTGELFFGEGSRLTVL.